This T cell receptor (beta chain) was identified in a study of cytomegalovirus exposure and HLA in healthy donors. Findings of the study overall: The authors confirmed in vitro that a few CMV-associated chains were specific for CMV antigens. The listing of about 150 TCR beta chains classed them as cytomegalovirus-associated. A subsequent analysis found that TCR clusters from the first cohort also tended to co-occur in the approximately 110 validation repertoires, with approximately 95% of cluster scores above 0.

Comments on this clone: The antigen is undetermined.

These donors were members of the approximately 110-subject validation cohort, a group separate from the approximately 670-subject first cohort. Some clones are missing from TCRdb's copy, which holds only in-frame ones; the method was immunoSEQ multiplex PCR. The sample contains 65,000 to 90,000 clones, about 90% of which appear only once. Sample: PBMCs. The origin of this receptor is a woman aged 18 to 35 in good health and CMV-seropositive.

CDR3 region: CASEGQGDNEQFF. The CDR3, as DNA: TGTGCCAGCGAGGGACAGGGGGACAATGAGCAGTTCTTC. J is TRBJ2-1 and V is TRBV2, with 11 bases lining up with TRBD1. Germline loops: CDR1 SNHLY, CDR2 FYNNEI. V lost 8 bases to trimming and J lost 5 bases; unmatched junction nucleotides: 2. The CDR3 consists of 13 residues.